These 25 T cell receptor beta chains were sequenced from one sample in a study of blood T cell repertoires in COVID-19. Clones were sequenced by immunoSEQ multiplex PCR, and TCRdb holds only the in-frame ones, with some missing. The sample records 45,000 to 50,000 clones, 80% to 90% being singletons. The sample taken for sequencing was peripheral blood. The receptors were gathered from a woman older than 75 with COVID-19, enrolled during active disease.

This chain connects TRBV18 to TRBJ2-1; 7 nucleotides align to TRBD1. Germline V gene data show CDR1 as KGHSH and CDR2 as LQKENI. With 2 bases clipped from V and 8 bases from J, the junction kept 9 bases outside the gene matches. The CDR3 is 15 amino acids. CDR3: CASSPNKGAAYEQFF. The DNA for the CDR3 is TGTGCCAGCTCACCAAATAAGGGGGCGGCGTATGAGCAGTTCTTC.

The CDR3 bases are TGTGCCAGCAAGGGTCTGACAGTTTCCACTGAAGCTTTCTTT. It is translated as CASKGLTVSTEAFF. This sequence joins TRBV2 and TRBJ1-1; maybe TRBD1 (5 bases). V lost 7 bases to trimming and J lost 4 bases, with 16 bases between them. CDR3 length: 14 amino acids. Germline lookup yields CDR1 SNHLY and CDR2 FYNNEI.

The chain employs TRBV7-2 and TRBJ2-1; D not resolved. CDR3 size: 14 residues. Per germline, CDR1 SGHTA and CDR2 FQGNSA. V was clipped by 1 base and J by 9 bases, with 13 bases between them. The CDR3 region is CASSLGFKPGEQFF. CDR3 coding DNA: TGTGCCAGCAGCTTAGGTTTCAAGCCGGGTGAGCAGTTCTTC.

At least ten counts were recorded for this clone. The CDR3 region has the DNA TGTGCCAGTAGCTACGGGGGGACCCAGTACTTC. Amino acid sequence: CASSYGGTQYF. J is TRBJ2-5 and V is TRBV19; D is perhaps TRBD2 (6 bases). Germline V lookup: CDR1 LNHDA, CDR2 SQIVND (reference sequence). V dropped 6 bases and J dropped 7 bases, with 9 bases sitting between them. CDR3 length: 11 amino acids.

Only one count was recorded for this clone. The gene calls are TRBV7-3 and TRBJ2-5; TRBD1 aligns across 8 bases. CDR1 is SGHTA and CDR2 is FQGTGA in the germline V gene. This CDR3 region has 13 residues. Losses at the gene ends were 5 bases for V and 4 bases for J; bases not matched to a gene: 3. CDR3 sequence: CASSPGGRETQYF. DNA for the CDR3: TGTGCCAGCAGCCCAGGGGGCAGAGAGACCCAGTACTTC.

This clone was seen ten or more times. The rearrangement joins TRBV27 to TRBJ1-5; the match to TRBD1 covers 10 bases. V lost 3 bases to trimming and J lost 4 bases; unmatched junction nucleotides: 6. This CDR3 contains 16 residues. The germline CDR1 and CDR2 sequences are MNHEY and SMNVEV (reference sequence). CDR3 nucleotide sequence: TGTGCCAGCAGTTTGTGGGGACAGGGGAGAAATCAGCCCCAGCATTTT. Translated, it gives CASSLWGQGRNQPQHF.

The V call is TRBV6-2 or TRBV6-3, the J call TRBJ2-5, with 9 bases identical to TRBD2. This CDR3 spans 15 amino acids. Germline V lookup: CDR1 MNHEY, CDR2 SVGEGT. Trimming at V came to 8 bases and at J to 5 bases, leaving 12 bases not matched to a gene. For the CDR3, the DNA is TGTGCCAGCTGTTCTGCGGGGGGGCCGGGGGAGACCCAGTACTTC. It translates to CASCSAGGPGETQYF.

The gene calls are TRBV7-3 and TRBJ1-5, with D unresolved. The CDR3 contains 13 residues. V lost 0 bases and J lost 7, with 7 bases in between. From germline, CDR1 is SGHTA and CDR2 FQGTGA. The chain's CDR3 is CASSLTPQQPQHF. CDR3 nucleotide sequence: TGTGCCAGCAGCTTAACGCCCCAGCAGCCCCAGCATTTT.

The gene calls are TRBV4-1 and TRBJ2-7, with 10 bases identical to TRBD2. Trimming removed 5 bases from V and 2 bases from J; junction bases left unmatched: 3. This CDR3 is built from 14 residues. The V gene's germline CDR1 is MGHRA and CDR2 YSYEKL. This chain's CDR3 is CASSSSGGPYEQYF. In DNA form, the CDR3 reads TGCGCCAGCAGCTCTAGCGGGGGTCCCTACGAGCAGTACTTC.

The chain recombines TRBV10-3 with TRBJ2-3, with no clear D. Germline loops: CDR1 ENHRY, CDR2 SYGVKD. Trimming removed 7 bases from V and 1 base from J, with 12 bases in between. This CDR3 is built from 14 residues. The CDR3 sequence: CAINSIMGTDTQYF. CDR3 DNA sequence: TGTGCCATCAACTCTATTATGGGCACAGATACGCAGTATTTT.

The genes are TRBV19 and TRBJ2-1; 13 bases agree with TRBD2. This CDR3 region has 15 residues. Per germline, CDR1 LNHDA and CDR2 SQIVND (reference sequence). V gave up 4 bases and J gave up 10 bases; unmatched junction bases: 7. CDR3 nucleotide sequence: TGTGCCAGTAGTACCCCGGGACTAGCGGGATGGGAGCAGTTCTTC. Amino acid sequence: CASSTPGLAGWEQFF.

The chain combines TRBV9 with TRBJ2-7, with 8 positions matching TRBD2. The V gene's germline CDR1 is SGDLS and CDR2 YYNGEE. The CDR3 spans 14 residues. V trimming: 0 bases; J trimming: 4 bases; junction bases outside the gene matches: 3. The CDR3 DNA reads TGTGCCAGCAGCGTAGGGCGGGGGGCGTACGAGCAGTACTTC. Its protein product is CASSVGRGAYEQYF.

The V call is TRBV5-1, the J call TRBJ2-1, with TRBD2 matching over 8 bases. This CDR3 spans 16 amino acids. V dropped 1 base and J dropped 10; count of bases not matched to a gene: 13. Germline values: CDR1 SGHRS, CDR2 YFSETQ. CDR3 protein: CASSLTEHAGGVEQFF. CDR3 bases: TGCGCCAGCAGCTTGACGGAACATGCCGGGGGGGTGGAGCAGTTCTTC.

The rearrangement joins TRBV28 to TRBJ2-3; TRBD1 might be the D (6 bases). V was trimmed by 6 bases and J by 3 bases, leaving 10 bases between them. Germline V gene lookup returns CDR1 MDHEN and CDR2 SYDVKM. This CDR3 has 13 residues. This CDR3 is CASRGQGTDTQYF. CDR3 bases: TGTGCCAGCAGGGGGCAGGGGACAGATACGCAGTATTTT.

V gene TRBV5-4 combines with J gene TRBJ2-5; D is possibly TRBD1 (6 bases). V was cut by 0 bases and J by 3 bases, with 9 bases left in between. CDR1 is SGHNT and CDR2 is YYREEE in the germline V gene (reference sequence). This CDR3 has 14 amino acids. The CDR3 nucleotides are TGTGCCAGCAGCTTGGTGGGGGCGGAAGAGACCCAGTACTTC. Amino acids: CASSLVGAEETQYF.

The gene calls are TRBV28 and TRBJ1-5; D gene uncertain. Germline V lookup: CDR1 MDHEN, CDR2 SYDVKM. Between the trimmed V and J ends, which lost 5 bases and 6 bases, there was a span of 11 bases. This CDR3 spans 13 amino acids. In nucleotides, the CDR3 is TGTGCCAGCAGTCCCGATGCTACTCAGCCCCAGCATTTT. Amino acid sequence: CASSPDATQPQHF.

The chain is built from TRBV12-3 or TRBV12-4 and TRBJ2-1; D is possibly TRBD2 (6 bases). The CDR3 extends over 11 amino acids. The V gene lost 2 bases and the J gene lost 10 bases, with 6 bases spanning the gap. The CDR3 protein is CASSLRGEQFF. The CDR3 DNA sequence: TGTGCCAGCAGTTTACGGGGGGAGCAGTTCTTC.

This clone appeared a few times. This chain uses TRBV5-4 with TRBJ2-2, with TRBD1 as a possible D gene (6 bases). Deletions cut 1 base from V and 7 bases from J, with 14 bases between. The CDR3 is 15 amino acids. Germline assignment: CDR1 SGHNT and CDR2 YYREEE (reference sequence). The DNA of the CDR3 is TGTGCCAGCAGCTTGTGGCAGGGGAGTCACGGGGAGCTGTTTTTT. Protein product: CASSLWQGSHGELFF.

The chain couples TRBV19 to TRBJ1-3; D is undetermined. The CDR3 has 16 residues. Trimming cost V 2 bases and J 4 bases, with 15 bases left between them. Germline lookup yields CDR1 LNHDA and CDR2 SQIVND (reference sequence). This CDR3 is CASSIIGSSGGNTIYF. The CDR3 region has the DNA TGTGCCAGTAGTATAATTGGCAGCTCGGGAGGAAACACCATATATTTT.

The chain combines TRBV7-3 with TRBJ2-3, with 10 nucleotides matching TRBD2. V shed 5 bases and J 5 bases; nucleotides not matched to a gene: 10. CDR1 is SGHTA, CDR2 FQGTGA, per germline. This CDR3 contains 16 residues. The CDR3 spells CASSRSSGSLVDTQYF. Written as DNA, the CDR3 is TGTGCCAGCAGCCGATCTAGCGGGAGTTTGGTAGATACGCAGTATTTT.

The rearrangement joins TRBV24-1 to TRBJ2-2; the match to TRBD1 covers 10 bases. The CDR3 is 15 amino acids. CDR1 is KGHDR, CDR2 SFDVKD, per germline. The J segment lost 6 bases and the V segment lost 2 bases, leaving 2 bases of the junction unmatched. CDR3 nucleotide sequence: TGTGCCACCAGTGATTCCGGGACAGGGGCCGGGGAGCTGTTTTTT. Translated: CATSDSGTGAGELFF.

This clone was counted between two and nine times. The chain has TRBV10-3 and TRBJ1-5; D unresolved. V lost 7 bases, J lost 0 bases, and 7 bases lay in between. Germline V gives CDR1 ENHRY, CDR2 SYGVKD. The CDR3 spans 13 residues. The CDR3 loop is CAINPDSNQPQHF. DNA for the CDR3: TGTGCCATCAACCCAGATAGCAATCAGCCCCAGCATTTT.

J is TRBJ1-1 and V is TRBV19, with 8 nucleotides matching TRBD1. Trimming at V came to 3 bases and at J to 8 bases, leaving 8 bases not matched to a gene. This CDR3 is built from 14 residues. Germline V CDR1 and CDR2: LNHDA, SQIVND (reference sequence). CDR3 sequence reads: CASSIDRGSREAFF. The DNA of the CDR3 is TGTGCCAGTAGTATTGACAGGGGCTCGCGGGAAGCTTTCTTT.

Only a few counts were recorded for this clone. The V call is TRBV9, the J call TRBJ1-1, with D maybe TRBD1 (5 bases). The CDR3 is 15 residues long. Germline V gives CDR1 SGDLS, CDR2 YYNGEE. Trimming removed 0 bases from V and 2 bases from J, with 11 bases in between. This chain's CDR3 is CASSVAGWGNTEAFF. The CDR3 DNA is TGTGCCAGCAGCGTAGCAGGGTGGGGTAACACTGAAGCTTTCTTT.

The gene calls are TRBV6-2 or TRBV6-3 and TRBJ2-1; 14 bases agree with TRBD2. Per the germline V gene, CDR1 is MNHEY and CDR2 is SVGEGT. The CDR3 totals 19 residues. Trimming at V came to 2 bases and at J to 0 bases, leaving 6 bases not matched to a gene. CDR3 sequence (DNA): TGTGCCAGCAGTTACGGGGGGACTAGCGGGGGCAGCTCCTACAATGAGCAGTTCTTC. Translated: CASSYGGTSGGSSYNEQFF.